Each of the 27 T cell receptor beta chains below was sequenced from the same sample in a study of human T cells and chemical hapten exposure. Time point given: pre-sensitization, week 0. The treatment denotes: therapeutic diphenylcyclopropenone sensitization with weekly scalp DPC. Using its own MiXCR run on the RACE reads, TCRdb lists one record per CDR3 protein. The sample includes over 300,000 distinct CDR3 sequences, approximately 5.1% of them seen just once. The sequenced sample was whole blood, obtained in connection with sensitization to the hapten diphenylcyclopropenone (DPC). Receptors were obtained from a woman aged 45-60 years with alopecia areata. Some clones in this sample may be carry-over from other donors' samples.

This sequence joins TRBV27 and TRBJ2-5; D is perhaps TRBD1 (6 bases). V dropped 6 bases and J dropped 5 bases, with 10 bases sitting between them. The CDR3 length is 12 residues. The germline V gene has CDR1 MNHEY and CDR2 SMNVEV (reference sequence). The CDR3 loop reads CASRGGYETQYF. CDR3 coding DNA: TGTGCCAGCAGAGGGGGTTACGAGACCCAGTACTTC.

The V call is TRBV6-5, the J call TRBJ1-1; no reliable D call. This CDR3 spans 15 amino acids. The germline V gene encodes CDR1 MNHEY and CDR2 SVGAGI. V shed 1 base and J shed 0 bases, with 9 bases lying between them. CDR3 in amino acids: CASSYWGLMNTEAFF. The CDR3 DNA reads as TGTGCCAGCAGTTACTGGGGTCTAATGAACACTGAAGCTTTCTTT.

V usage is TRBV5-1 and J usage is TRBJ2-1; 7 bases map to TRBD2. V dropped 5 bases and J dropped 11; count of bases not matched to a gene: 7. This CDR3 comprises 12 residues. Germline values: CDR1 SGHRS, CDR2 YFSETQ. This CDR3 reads CASSPNGGKQFF. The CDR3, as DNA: TGCGCCAGCAGTCCCAACGGGGGGAAGCAGTTCTTC.

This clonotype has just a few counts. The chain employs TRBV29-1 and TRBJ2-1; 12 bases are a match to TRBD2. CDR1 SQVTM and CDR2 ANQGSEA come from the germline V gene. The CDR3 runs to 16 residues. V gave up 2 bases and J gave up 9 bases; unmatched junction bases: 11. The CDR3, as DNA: TGCAGCGTTGAACCTCTGACTAGCGGGAGTGCGATTGAGCAGTTCTTC. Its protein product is CSVEPLTSGSAIEQFF.

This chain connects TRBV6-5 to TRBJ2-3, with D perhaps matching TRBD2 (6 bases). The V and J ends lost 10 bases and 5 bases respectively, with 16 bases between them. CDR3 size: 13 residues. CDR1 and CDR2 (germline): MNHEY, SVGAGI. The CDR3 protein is CATRGAAKDTQYF. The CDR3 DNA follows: TGTGCCACCCGCGGGGCGGCTAAAGATACGCAGTATTTT.

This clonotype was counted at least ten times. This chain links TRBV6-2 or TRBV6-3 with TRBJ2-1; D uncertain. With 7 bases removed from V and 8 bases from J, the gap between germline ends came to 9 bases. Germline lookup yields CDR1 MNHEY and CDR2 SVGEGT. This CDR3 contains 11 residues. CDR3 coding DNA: TGTGCCAGCACAGAGAACTATGAGCAGTTCTTC. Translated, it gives CASTENYEQFF.

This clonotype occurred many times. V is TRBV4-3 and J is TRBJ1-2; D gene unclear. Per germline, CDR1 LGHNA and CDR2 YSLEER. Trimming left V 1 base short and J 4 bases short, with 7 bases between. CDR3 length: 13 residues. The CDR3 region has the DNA TGCGCCAGCAGCCAAGCTGTGGGCTATGGCTACACCTTC. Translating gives CASSQAVGYGYTF.

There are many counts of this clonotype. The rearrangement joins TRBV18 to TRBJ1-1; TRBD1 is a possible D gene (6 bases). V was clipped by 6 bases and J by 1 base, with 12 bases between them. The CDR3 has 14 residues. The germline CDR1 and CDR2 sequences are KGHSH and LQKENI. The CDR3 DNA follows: TGTGCCAGCTCCCGCGAGACAGGGAACACTGAAGCTTTCTTT. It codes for CASSRETGNTEAFF.

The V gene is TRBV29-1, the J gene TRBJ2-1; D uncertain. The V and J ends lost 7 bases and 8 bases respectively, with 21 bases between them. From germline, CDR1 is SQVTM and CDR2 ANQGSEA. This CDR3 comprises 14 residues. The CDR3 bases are TGCAGCGAGTCGGCCCCCAATTCGGTTGATGAGCAGTTCTTC. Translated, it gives CSESAPNSVDEQFF.

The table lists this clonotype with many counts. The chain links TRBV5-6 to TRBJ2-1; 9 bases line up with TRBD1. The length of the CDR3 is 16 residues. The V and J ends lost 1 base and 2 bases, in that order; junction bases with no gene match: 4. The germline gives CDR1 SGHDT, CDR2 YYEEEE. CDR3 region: CASSLRTGDPYNEQFF. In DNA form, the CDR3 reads TGTGCCAGCAGCTTGAGGACAGGGGACCCCTACAATGAGCAGTTCTTC.

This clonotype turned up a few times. CDR3 residues: CASSPDGTDSPLHF. CDR3 nucleotides: TGTGCCAGCAGCCCGGACGGTACTGATTCACCCCTCCACTTT. V and J are TRBV6-5 and TRBJ1-6; D is uncertain. Germline CDR1 MNHEY, CDR2 SVGAGI. The CDR3 totals 14 residues. V was trimmed by 6 bases and J by 8 bases, leaving 14 bases between them.

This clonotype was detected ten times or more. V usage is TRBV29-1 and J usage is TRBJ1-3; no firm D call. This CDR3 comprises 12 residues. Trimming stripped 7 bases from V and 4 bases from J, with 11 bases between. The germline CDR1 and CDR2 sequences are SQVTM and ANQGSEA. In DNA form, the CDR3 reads TGCAGCGCTGAGATGTACGGAAACACCATATATTTT. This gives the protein CSAEMYGNTIYF.

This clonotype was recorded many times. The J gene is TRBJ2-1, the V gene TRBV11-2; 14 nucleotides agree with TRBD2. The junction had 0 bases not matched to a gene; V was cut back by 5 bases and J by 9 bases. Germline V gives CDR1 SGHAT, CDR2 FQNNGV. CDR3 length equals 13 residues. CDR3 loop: CASSGLAGGEQFF. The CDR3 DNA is TGTGCCAGCAGCGGACTAGCGGGAGGTGAGCAGTTCTTC.

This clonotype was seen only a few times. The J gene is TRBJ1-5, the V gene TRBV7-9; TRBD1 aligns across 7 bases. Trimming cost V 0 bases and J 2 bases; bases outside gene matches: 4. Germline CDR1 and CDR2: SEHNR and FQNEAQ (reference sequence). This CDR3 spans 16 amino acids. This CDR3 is CASSLAGGGGNQPQHF. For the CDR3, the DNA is TGTGCCAGCAGCTTAGCAGGGGGCGGCGGCAATCAGCCCCAGCATTTT. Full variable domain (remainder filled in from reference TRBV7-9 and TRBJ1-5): DTGVSQNPRHKITKRGQNVTFRCDPISEHNRLYWYRQTLGQGPEFLTYFQNEAQLEKSRLLSDRFSAERPKGSFSTLEIQRTEQGDSAMYLCASSLAGGGGNQPQHFGDGTRLSIL.

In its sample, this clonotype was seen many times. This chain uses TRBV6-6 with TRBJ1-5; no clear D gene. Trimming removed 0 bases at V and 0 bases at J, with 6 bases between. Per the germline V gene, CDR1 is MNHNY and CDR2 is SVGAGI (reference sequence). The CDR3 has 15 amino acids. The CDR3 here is CASSYSSLSNQPQHF. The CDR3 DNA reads TGTGCCAGCAGTTACTCCTCCCTTAGCAATCAGCCCCAGCATTTT.

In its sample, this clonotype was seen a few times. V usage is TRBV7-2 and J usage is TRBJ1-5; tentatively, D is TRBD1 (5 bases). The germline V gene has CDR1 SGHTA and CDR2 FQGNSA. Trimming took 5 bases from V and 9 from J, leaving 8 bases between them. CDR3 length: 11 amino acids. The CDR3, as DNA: TGTGCCAGCAGCAATAGGGGGCCCCAGCATTTT. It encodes CASSNRGPQHF.

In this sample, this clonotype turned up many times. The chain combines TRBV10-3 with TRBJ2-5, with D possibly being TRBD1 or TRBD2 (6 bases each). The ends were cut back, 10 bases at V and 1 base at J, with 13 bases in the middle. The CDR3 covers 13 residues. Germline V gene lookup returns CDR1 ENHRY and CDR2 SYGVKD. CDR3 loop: CATRGAGQETQYF. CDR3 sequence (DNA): TGTGCCACCAGGGGAGCGGGCCAAGAGACCCAGTACTTC.

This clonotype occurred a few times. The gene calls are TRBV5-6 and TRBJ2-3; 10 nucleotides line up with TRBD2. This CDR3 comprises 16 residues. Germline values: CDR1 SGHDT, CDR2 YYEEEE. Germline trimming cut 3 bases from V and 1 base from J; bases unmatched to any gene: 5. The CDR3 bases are TGTGCCAGCAGCTCCTCAGGGACTAGCGGCACAGATACGCAGTATTTT. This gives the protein CASSSSGTSGTDTQYF.

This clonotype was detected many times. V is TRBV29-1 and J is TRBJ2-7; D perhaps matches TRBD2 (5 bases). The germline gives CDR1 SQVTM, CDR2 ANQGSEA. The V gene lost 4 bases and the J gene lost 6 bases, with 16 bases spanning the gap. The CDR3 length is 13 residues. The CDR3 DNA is TGCAGCGTTGGAGGTAGGGAGACCTTCGAGCAGTACTTC. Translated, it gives CSVGGRETFEQYF.

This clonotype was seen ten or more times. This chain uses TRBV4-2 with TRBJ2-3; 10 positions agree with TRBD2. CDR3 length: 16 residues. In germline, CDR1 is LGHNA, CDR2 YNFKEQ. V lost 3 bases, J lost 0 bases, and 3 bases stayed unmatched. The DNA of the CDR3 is TGTGCCAGCAGCCATCTACTAGCGGGGAGCACAGATACGCAGTATTTT. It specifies CASSHLLAGSTDTQYF.

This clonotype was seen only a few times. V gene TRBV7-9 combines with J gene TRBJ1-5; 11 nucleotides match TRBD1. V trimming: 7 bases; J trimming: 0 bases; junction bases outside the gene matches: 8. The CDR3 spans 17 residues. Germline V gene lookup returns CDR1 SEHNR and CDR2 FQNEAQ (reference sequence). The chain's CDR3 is CASTTGQGVVSNQPQHF. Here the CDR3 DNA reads TGTGCCAGCACTACGGGACAGGGGGTCGTTAGCAATCAGCCCCAGCATTTT.

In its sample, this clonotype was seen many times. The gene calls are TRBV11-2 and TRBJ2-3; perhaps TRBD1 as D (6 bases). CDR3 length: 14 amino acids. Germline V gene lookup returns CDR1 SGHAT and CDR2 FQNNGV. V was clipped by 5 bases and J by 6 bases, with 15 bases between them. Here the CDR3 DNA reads TGTGCCAGCAGCCTGGGGGCTTCCCTTGATACGCAGTATTTT. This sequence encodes CASSLGASLDTQYF.

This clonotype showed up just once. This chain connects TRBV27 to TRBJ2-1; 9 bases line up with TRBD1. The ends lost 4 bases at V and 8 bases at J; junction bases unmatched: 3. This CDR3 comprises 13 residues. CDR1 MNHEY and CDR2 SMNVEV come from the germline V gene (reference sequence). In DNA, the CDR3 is TGTGCCAGCAGTTCCGACAGGGGGTATGAGCAGTTCTTC. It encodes CASSSDRGYEQFF.

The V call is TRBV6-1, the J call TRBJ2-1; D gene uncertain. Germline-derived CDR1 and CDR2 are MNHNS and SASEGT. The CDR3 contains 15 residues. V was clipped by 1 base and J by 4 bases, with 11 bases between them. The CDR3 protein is CASSEVSTEYNEQFF. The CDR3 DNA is TGTGCCAGCAGTGAAGTCAGTACAGAATACAATGAGCAGTTCTTC.

DNA for the CDR3: TGTGCCAGCAGCCACCAGGGAGGCGGCACCGGGGAGCTGTTTTTT. Translating gives CASSHQGGGTGELFF. J is TRBJ2-2 and V is TRBV3-1; TRBD2 might be the D (6 bases). V shed 3 bases and J shed 4 bases, with 12 bases lying between them. This CDR3 spans 15 amino acids. Looked up from germline, CDR1 is LGHDT and CDR2 is YNNKEL (reference sequence).

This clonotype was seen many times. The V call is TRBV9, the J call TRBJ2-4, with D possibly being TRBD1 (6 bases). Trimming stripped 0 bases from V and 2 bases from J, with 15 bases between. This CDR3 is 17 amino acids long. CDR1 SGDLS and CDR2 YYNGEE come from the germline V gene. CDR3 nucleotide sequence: TGTGCCAGCAGCGTAGAGGCTACAGGGCATACCAAAAACATTCAGTACTTC. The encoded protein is CASSVEATGHTKNIQYF.

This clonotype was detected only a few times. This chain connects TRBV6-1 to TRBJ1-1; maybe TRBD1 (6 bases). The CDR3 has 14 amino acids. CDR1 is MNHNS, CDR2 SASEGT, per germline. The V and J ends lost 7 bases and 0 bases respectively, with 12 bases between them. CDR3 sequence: CASTARGMNTEAFF. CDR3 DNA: TGTGCCAGCACTGCTAGGGGGATGAACACTGAAGCTTTCTTT.